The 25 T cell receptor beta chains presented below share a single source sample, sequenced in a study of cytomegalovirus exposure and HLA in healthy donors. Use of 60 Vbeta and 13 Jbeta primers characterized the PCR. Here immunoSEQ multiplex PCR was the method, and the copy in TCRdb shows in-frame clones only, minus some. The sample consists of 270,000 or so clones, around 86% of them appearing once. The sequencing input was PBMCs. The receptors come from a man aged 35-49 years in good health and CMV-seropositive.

The chain's CDR3 is CASSLSGLAGADPDTQYF. DNA for the CDR3: TGTGCCAGCAGTTTATCCGGACTAGCGGGGGCGGACCCAGATACGCAGTATTTT. V is TRBV28 and J is TRBJ2-3, with TRBD2 matching over 13 bases. The germline V gene encodes CDR1 MDHEN and CDR2 SYDVKM. CDR3 size: 18 residues. V was clipped by 1 base and J by 4 bases; unmatched bases: 8.

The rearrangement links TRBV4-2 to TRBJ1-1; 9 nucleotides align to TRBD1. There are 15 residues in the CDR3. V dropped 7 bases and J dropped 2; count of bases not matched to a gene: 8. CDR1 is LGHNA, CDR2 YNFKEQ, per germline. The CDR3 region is CASKWEDRGNTEAFF. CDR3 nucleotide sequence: TGTGCCAGCAAATGGGAGGACAGGGGTAACACTGAAGCTTTCTTT.

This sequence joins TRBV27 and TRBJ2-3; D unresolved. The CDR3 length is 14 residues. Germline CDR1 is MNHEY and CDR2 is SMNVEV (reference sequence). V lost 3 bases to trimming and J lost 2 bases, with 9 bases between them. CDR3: CASSLAAPTDTQYF. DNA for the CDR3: TGTGCCAGCAGTTTGGCCGCCCCCACAGATACGCAGTATTTT.

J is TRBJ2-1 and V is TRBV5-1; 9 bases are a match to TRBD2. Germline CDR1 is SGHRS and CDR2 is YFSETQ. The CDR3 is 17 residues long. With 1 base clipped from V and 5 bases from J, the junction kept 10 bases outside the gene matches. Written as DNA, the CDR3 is TGCGCCAGCAGCTTGAGTCCCTTCGGGACTAGCAACAATGAGCAGTTCTTC. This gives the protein CASSLSPFGTSNNEQFF.

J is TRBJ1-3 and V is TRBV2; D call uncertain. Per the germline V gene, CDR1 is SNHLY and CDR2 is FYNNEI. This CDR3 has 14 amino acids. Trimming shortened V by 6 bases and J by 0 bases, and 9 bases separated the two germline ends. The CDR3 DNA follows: TGTGCCAGCAGCACGGGTTTCTCTGGAAACACCATATATTTT. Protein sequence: CASSTGFSGNTIYF.

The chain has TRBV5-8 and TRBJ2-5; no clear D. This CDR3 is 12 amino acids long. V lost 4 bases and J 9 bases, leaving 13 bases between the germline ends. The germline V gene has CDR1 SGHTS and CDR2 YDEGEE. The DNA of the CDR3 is TGTGCCAGCAGCCCCCGGGTGGCGGCCCAGTACTTC. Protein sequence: CASSPRVAAQYF.

Written as DNA, the CDR3 is TGTGCCAGCAGCTTAGATAGTTCCGCCGGGGAGCTGTTTTTT. It is translated as CASSLDSSAGELFF. V usage is TRBV11-3 and J usage is TRBJ2-2; D remains unclear. The V gene lost 0 bases and the J gene lost 6 bases, with 8 bases spanning the gap. The germline gives CDR1 SGHNT, CDR2 YENEEA. There are 14 residues in the CDR3.

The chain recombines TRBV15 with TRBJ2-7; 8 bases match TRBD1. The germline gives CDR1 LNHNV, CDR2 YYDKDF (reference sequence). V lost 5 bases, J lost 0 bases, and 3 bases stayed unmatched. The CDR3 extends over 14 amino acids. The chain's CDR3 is CATSGGTGSYEQYF. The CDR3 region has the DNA TGTGCCACCAGCGGCGGGACAGGCTCCTACGAGCAGTACTTC. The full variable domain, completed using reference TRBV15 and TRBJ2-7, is DAMVIQNPRYQVTQFGKPVTLSCSQTLNHNVMYWYQQKSSQAPKLLFHYYDKDFNNEADTPDNFQSRRPNTSFCFLDIRSPGLGDTAMYLCATSGGTGSYEQYFGPGTRLTVT.

CDR3 nucleotides: TGTGCCAGCAGTTCCCCTAGCGGGAGACCTTACAATGAGCAGTTCTTC. Translation gives CASSSPSGRPYNEQFF. V gene TRBV27 combines with J gene TRBJ2-1; TRBD2 aligns across 10 bases. The V gene's germline CDR1 is MNHEY and CDR2 SMNVEV (reference sequence). The CDR3 totals 16 residues. J lost 4 bases, V lost 4 bases, and 7 bases had no gene match.

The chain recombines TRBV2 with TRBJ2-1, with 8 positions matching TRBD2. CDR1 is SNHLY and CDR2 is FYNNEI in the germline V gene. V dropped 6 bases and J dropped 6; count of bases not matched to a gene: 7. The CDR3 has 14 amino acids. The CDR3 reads CASSAGTRGNEQFF. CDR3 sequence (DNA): TGTGCCAGCAGCGCCGGGACTAGGGGCAATGAGCAGTTCTTC.

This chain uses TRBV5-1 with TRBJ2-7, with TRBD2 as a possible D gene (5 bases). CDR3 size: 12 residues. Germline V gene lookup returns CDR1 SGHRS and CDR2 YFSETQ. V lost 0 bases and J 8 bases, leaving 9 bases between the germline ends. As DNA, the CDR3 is TGCGCCAGCAGCTTGGGTTCTAGCAAGCAGTACTTC. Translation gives CASSLGSSKQYF.

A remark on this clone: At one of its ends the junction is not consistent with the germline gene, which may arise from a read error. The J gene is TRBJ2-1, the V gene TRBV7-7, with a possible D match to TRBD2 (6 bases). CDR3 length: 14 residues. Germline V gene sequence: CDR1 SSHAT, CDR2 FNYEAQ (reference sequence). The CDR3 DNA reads TGTGCTAGCAGCTTACTCGGAGGGAGCAATGAGCAGTTCTTC. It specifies CASSLLGGSNEQFF.

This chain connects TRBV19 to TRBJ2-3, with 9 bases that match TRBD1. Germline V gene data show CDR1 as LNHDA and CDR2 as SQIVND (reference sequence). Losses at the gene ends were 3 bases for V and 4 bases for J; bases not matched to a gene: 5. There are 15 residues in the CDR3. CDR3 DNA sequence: TGTGCCAGTAGTATCCCGGGACAGGGTTCAGATACGCAGTATTTT. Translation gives CASSIPGQGSDTQYF.

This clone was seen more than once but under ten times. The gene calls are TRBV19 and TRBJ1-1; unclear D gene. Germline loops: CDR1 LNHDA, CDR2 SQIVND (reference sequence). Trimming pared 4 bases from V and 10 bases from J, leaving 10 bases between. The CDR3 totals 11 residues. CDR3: CASSTAAGAFF. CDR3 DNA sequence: TGTGCCAGTAGTACAGCGGCGGGAGCTTTCTTT.

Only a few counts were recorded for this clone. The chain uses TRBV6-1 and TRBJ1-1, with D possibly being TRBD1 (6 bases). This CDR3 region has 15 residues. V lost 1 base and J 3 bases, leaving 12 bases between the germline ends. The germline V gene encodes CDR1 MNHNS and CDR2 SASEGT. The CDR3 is CASSEDRGLYTEAFF. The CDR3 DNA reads TGTGCCAGCAGTGAAGATAGGGGGTTGTACACTGAAGCTTTCTTT.

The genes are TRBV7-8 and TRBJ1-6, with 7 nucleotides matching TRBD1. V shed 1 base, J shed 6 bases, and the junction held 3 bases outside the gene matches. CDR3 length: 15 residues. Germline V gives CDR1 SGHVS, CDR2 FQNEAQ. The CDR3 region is CASSLGRDSNSPLHF. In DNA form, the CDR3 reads TGTGCCAGCAGCTTAGGAAGGGACAGTAATTCACCCCTCCACTTT.

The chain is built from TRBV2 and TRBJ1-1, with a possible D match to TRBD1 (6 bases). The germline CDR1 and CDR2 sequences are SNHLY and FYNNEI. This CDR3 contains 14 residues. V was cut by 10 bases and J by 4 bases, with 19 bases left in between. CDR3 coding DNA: TGTGCCAACCTATCTGGGACACGGGCCACTGAAGCTTTCTTT. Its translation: CANLSGTRATEAFF.

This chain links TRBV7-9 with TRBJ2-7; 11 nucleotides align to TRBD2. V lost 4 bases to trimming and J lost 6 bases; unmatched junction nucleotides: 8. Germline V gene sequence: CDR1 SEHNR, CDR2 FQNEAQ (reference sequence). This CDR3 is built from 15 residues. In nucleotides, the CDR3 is TGTGCCAGCAGCTCCCAACTAGCGGGAGTGCCCGAGCAGTACTTC. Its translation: CASSSQLAGVPEQYF. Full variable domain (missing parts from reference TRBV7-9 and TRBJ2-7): DTGVSQNPRHKITKRGQNVTFRCDPISEHNRLYWYRQTLGQGPEFLTYFQNEAQLEKSRLLSDRFSAERPKGSFSTLEIQRTEQGDSAMYLCASSSQLAGVPEQYFGPGTRLTVT.

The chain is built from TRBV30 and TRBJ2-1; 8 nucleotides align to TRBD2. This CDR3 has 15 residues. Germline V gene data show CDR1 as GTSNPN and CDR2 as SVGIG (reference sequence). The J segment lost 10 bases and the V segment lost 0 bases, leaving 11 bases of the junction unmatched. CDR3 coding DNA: TGTGCCTGGAGTGTACCACGGGAGGGACCGCCGGAGCAGTTCTTC. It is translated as CAWSVPREGPPEQFF.

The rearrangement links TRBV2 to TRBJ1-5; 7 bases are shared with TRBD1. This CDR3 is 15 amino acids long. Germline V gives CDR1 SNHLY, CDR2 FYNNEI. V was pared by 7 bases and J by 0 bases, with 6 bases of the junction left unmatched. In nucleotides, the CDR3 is TGTGCCAGCATGCCCGACAGGGCTAGCAATCAGCCCCAGCATTTT. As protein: CASMPDRASNQPQHF.

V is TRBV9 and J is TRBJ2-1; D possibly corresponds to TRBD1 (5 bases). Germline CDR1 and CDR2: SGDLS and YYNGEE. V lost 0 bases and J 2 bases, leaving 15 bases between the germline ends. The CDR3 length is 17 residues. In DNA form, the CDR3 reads TGTGCCAGCAGCGTAGGCCTCGGACAACTAACCTACAATGAGCAGTTCTTC. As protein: CASSVGLGQLTYNEQFF.

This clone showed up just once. The CDR3 sequence: CASSPGQGNNEQFF. CDR3 DNA: TGCGCCAGCAGCCCCGGACAGGGGAACAATGAGCAGTTCTTC. The chain has TRBV5-1 and TRBJ2-1; 9 nucleotides align to TRBD1. The V gene's germline CDR1 is SGHRS and CDR2 YFSETQ. The J segment lost 5 bases and the V segment lost 4 bases, leaving 4 bases of the junction unmatched. This CDR3 is 14 amino acids long.

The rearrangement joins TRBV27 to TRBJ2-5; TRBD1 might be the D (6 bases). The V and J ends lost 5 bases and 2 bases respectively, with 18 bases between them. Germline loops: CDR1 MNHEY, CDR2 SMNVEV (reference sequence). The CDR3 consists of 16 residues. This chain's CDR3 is CASSTGFPTIQETQYF. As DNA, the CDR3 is TGTGCCAGCAGTACAGGGTTCCCAACCATACAAGAGACCCAGTACTTC.

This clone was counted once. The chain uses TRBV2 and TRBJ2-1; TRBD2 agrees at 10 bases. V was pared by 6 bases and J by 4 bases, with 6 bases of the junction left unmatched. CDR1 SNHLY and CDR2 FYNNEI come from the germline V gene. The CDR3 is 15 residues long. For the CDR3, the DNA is TGTGCCAGCAGCCGGACTAGCGGAGTTTACAATGAGCAGTTCTTC. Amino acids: CASSRTSGVYNEQFF.

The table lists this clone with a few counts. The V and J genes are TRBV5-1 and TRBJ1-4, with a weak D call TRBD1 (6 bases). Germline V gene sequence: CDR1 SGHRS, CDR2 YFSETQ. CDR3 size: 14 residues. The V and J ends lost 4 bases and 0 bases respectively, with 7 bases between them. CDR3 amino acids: CASSRTATNEKLFF. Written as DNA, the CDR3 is TGCGCCAGCAGCAGGACAGCAACTAATGAAAAACTGTTTTTT.